Described below is a single T cell receptor beta chain sequence and its context. As yet, its antigen is unknown. Using immunoSEQ multiplex PCR, the repertoire was profiled, and TCRdb retains in-frame clones only, with some absent. The table records roughly 64,000 clones, roughly 89% of them present only once. The record originates from a study of OX40 agonist ivuxolimab in advanced cancers. Looking at the study overall: Partial responses were achieved by three patients, of whom one had hepatocellular carcinoma and two had cutaneous melanoma. Study-level findings and limits: In general, CD8+ T cells held more expanded clones than CD4+ did, on average.

The receptor comes from an adult with an advanced solid tumor such as melanoma, head and neck, liver or kidney cancer. Specimen: CD4+ or CD8+ T cells sorted from blood, collected in a trial of the OX40 agonist ivuxolimab.

The CDR3 DNA reads TGTGCCAGCAGCCGATCGCGGGCGGCGGCGGGTGAGCAGTTCTTC. Its protein is CASSRSRAAAGEQFF. The chain uses TRBV11-2 and TRBJ2-1, with D maybe TRBD2 (5 bases). CDR1 is SGHAT and CDR2 is FQNNGV in the germline V gene. The CDR3 totals 15 residues. V lost 5 bases to trimming and J lost 9 bases, with 20 bases between them. The variable domain in full, completed from reference TRBV11-2 and TRBJ2-1, reads EAGVAQSPRYKIIEKRQSVAFWCNPISGHATLYWYQQILGQGPKLLIQFQNNGVVDDSQLPKDRFSAERLKGVDSTLKIQPAKLEDSAVYLCASSRSRAAAGEQFFGPGTRLTVL.